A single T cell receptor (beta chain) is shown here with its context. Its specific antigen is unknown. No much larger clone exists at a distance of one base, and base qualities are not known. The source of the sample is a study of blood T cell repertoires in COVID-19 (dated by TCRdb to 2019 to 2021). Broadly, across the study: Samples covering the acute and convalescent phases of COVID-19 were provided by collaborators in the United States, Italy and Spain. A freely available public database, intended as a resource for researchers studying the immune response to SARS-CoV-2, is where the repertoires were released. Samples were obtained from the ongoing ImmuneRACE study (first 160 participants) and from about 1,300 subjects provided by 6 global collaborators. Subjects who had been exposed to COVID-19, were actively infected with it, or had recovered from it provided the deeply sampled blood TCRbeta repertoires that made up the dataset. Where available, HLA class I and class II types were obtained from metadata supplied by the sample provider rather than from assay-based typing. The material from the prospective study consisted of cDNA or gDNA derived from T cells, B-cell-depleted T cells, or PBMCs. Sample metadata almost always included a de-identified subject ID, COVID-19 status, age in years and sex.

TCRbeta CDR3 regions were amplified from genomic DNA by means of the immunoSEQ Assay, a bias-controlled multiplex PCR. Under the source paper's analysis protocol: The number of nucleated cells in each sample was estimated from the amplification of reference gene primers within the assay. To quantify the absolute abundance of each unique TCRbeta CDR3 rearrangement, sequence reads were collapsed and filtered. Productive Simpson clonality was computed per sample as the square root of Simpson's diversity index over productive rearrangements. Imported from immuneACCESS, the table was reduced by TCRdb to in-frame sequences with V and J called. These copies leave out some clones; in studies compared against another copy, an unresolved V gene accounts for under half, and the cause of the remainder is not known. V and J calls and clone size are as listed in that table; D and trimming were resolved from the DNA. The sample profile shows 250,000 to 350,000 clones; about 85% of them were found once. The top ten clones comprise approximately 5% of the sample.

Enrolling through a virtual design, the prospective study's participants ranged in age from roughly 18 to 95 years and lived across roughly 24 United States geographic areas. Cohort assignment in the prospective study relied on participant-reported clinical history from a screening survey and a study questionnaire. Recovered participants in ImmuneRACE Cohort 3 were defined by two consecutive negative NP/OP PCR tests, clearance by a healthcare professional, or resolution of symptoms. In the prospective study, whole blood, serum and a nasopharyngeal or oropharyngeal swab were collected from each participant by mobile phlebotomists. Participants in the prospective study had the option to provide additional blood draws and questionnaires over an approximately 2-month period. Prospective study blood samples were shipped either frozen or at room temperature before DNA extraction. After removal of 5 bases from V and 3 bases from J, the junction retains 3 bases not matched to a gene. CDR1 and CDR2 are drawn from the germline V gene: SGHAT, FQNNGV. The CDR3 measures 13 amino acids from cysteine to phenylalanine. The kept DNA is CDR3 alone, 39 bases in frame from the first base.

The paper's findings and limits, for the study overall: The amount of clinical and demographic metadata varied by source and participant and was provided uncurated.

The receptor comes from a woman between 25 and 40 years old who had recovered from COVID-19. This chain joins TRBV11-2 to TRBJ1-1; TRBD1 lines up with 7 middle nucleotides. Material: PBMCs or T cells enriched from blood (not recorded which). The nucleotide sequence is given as TGTGCCAGCAGCCACAGGGGAGACACTGAAGCTTTCTTT. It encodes CASSHRGDTEAFF.